The 9 T cell receptor beta chains below all came from one sample that was sequenced in a study of blood T cell repertoires in COVID-19. Sequenced by immunoSEQ multiplex PCR; TCRdb stores in-frame clones only, minus some. The sample contains roughly 250,000 clones, over 80% of which appear only once. Sequencing used PBMCs or T cells enriched from blood (not recorded which). The receptors derive from a woman aged 40 to 50 who had been exposed to COVID-19.

This sequence joins TRBV28 and TRBJ1-5; the match to TRBD1 covers 9 bases. The V segment lost 4 bases and the J segment 1 base; nucleotides outside the gene matches: 11. This CDR3 has 18 amino acids. Germline V gives CDR1 MDHEN, CDR2 SYDVKM. DNA of the CDR3: TGTGCCAGCAGTTCCCCGTACAGGGGGCGGTTAAGCAATCAGCCCCAGCATTTT. It translates to CASSSPYRGRLSNQPQHF.

V is TRBV28 and J is TRBJ1-1; the match to TRBD1 covers 7 bases. The germline CDR1 and CDR2 sequences are MDHEN and SYDVKM. The junction had 4 bases not matched to a gene; V was cut back by 6 bases and J by 0 bases. The CDR3 sequence is 14 residues long. CDR3 in amino acids: CASSSTGLNTEAFF. The CDR3 nucleotides read TGTGCCAGCAGCTCGACAGGGTTGAACACTGAAGCTTTCTTT.

This chain joins TRBV6-5 and TRBJ2-7; 7 nucleotides align to TRBD1. This CDR3 comprises 14 residues. The germline V gene has CDR1 MNHEY and CDR2 SVGAGI. V gave up 10 bases and J gave up 4 bases; unmatched junction bases: 13. Here the CDR3 DNA reads TGTGCCACCGAAAACAGGGGCTCCGGGTACGAGCAGTACTTC. This translates into CATENRGSGYEQYF.

V gene TRBV28 combines with J gene TRBJ2-7, with 11 bases matching TRBD1. Trimming took 6 bases from V and 3 from J; bases not matched to a gene: 4. Germline CDR1 MDHEN, CDR2 SYDVKM. The CDR3 sequence is 14 residues long. DNA of the CDR3: TGTGCCAGCAGCCTCGGGACAGGGGGCTACGAGCAGTACTTC. Its protein product is CASSLGTGGYEQYF. Variable domain in full (rest from reference TRBV28 and TRBJ2-7): DVKVTQSSRYLVKRTGEKVFLECVQDMDHENMFWYRQDPGLGLRLIYFSYDVKMKEKGDIPEGYSVSREKKERFSLILESASTNQTSMYLCASSLGTGGYEQYFGPGTRLTVT.

The chain has TRBV11-3 and TRBJ2-2; D gene ambiguous. The V gene lost 4 bases and the J gene lost 7 bases, with 22 bases spanning the gap. This CDR3 has 17 residues. Germline values: CDR1 SGHNT, CDR2 YENEEA. The CDR3 DNA reads TGTGCCAGCAGCTCTCCCGAAACCGGGTCGGATAACGGGGAGCTGTTTTTT. Translating gives CASSSPETGSDNGELFF.

The chain is built from TRBV27 and TRBJ2-3, with no clear D. The CDR3 has 12 residues. Germline V gene sequence: CDR1 MNHEY, CDR2 SMNVEV (reference sequence). V was clipped by 6 bases and J by 0 bases, with 4 bases between them. CDR3 bases: TGTGCCAGCAGAACTAGCACAGATACGCAGTATTTT. It specifies CASRTSTDTQYF.

The V and J genes are TRBV29-1 and TRBJ1-2; TRBD1 matches at 9 bases. CDR3 length: 15 amino acids. Germline values: CDR1 SQVTM, CDR2 ANQGSEA. After removal of 6 bases from V and 1 base from J, the junction contained 9 bases not matched to a gene. The CDR3 bases are TGCAGCGTGACGGACAGGGGTTCGCTTAACTATGGCTACACCTTC. Translating gives CSVTDRGSLNYGYTF.

The V gene is TRBV2, the J gene TRBJ2-5, with TRBD2 identical over 9 bases. Germline CDR1 is SNHLY and CDR2 is FYNNEI. V shed 9 bases and J 4 bases; nucleotides not matched to a gene: 6. CDR3 length: 13 residues. The CDR3 protein is CASSLAGLETQYF. The CDR3 nucleotides are TGTGCCAGTAGCCTAGCGGGGCTAGAGACCCAGTACTTC.

This chain joins TRBV5-1 and TRBJ1-4; no definite D call. V shed 2 bases and J shed 7 bases, with 12 bases lying between them. The germline CDR1 and CDR2 sequences are SGHRS and YFSETQ. The CDR3 loop spans 14 amino acids. CDR3 sequence (DNA): TGCGCCAGCAGCTTTTCCGAAGGGAGTGAAAAACTGTTTTTT. Amino acids: CASSFSEGSEKLFF.